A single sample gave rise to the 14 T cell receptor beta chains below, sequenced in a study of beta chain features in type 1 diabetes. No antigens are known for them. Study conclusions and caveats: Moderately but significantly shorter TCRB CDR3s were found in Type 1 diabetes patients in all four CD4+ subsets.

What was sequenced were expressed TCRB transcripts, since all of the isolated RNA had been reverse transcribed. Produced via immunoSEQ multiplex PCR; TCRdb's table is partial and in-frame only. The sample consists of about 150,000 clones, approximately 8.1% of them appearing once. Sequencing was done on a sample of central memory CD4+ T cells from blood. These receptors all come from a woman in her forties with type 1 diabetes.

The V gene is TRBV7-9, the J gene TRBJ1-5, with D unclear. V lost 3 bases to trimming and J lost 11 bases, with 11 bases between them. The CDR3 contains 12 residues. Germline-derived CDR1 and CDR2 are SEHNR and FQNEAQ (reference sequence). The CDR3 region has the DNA TGTGCCAGCAGCTTCACCGCGGGGTCCCAGCATTTT. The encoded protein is CASSFTAGSQHF.

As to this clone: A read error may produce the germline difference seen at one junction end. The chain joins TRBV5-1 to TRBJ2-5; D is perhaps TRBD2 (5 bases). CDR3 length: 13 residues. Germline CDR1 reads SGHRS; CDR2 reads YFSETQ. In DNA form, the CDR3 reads TGCGCCAGCAGCACTTCCCTTCAGGCCACGGAGGACTTC. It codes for CASSTSLQATEDF.

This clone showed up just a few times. The CDR3 protein is CASSVDLGRGTEAFF. The CDR3 DNA reads TGTGCCAGCAGCGTAGATTTGGGGAGAGGCACTGAAGCTTTCTTT. The chain employs TRBV9 and TRBJ1-1, with D hard to call. V shed 0 bases and J shed 4 bases, with 13 bases lying between them. The germline CDR1 and CDR2 sequences are SGDLS and YYNGEE. This CDR3 has 15 residues.

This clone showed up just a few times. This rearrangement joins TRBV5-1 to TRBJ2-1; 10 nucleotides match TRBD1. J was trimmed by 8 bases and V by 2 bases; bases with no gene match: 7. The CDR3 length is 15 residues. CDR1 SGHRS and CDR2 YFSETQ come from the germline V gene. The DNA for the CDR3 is TGCGCCAGCAGCTTCCCGGGACAGGGGATCCATGAGCAGTTCTTC. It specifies CASSFPGQGIHEQFF.

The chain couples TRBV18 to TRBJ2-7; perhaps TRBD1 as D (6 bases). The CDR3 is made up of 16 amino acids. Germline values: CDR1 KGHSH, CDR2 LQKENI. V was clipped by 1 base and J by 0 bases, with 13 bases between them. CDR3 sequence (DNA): TGTGCCAGCTCACCACGACCGGGACAAACCTCCTACGAGCAGTACTTC. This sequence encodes CASSPRPGQTSYEQYF.

For the CDR3, the DNA is TGTGCCAGCAGCTTCACAGGGTCGAACACTGAAGCTTTCTTT. Amino acids: CASSFTGSNTEAFF. The chain uses TRBV5-6 and TRBJ1-1; D perhaps matches TRBD1 (6 bases). The germline CDR1 and CDR2 sequences are SGHDT and YYEEEE. The CDR3 extends over 14 amino acids. V was clipped by 2 bases and J by 1 base, with 9 bases between them.

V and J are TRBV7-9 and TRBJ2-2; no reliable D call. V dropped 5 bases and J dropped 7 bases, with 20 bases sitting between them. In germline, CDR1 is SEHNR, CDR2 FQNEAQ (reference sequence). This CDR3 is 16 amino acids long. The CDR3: CASSASLAEPIGELFF. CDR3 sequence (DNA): TGTGCCAGCAGCGCCTCTCTTGCGGAGCCGATCGGGGAGCTGTTTTTT. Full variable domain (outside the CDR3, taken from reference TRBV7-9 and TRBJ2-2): DTGVSQNPRHKITKRGQNVTFRCDPISEHNRLYWYRQTLGQGPEFLTYFQNEAQLEKSRLLSDRFSAERPKGSFSTLEIQRTEQGDSAMYLCASSASLAEPIGELFFGEGSRLTVL.

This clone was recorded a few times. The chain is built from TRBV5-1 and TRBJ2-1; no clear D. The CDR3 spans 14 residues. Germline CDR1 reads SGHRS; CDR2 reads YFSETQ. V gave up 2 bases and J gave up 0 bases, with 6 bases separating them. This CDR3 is CASSLDTSYNEQFF. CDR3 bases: TGCGCCAGCAGCTTAGACACCTCCTACAATGAGCAGTTCTTC.

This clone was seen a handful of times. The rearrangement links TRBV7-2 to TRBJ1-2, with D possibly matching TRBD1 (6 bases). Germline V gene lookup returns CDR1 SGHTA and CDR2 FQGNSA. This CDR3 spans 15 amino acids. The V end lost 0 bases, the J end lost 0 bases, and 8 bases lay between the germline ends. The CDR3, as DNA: TGTGCCAGCAGCTTAGCACAGGGCCCTAACTATGGCTACACCTTC. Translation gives CASSLAQGPNYGYTF.

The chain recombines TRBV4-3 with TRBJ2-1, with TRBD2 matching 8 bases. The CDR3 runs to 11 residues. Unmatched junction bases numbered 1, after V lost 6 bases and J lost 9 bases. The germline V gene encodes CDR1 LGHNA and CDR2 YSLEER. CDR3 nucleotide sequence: TGCGCCAGCAGTCGGGGGGGTGAGCAGTTCTTC. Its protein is CASSRGGEQFF.

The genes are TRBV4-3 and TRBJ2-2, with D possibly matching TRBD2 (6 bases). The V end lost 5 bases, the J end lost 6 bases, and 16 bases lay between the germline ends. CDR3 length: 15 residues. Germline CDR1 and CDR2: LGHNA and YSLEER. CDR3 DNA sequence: TGCGCCAGCAGCTCGGAGGGTTATAGGTCCGGGGAGCTGTTTTTT. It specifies CASSSEGYRSGELFF.

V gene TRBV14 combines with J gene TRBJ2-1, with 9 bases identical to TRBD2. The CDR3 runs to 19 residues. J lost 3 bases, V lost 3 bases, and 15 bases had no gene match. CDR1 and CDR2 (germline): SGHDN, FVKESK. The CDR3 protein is CASSQVGTSSQVGYNEQFF. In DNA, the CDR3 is TGTGCCAGCAGCCAGGTAGGGACTAGCTCTCAGGTCGGCTACAATGAGCAGTTCTTC.

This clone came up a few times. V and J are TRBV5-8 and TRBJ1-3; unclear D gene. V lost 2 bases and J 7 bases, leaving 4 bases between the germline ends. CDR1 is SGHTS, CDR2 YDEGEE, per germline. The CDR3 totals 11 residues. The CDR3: CASSFRNTIYF. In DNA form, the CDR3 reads TGTGCCAGCAGCTTCCGGAACACCATATATTTT.

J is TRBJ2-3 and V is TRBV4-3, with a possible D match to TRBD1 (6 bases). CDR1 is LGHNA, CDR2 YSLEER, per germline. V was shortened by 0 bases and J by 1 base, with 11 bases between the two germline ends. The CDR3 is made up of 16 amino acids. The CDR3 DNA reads TGCGCCAGCAGCCAAGATCTAGGGGGAGGCACAGATACGCAGTATTTT. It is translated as CASSQDLGGGTDTQYF.